A single sample is the source of the 28 T cell receptor beta chains below, sequenced in a study of blood T cell repertoires in COVID-19 (dated by TCRdb to about 2020). Preparation of the library involved the immunoSEQ multiplex PCR assay. TCRdb stores this immuneACCESS table with in-frame sequences only. Part of the clones is absent; in the studies checked, under half of the shortfall reflects unresolved V genes, and no reason is known for the rest. Across this sample there are about 330,000 clones, with around 90% seen only once. About 5% of the sample is held by the ten biggest clonotypes. The sample taken for sequencing was PBMCs or T cells enriched from blood (not recorded which). The receptor source for this set is a man aged 30-40 years who had recovered from COVID-19.

The chain combines TRBV19 with TRBJ2-2; 12 nucleotides match TRBD2. The CDR3 is 15 residues long. Germline lookup yields CDR1 LNHDA and CDR2 SQIVND (reference sequence). V shed 7 bases, J shed 3 bases, and the junction held 3 bases outside the gene matches. CDR3 bases: TGTGCCAGTACAACTAGCGGGGGGTACACCGGGGAGCTGTTTTTT. As protein: CASTTSGGYTGELFF.

The rearrangement joins TRBV28 to TRBJ2-5, with D unresolved. This CDR3 spans 14 amino acids. Trimming stripped 5 bases from V and 5 bases from J, with 15 bases between. Germline CDR1 is MDHEN and CDR2 is SYDVKM. The CDR3 DNA reads as TGTGCCAGCAGTCCCCCGTTTCCGTCGGAGACCCAGTACTTC. This encodes CASSPPFPSETQYF.

The chain joins TRBV9 to TRBJ2-7, with D possibly being TRBD1 (6 bases). CDR1 is SGDLS, CDR2 YYNGEE, per germline. The CDR3 is 12 amino acids. Trimming stripped 3 bases from V and 6 bases from J, with 10 bases between. CDR3 loop: CASSAQQGEQYF. The CDR3 DNA reads as TGTGCCAGCAGCGCCCAACAGGGCGAGCAGTACTTC.

In nucleotides, the CDR3 is TGTGCCAGCAGCTCTAGCGGGGGGCTCTACAATGAGCAGTTCTTC. This translates into CASSSSGGLYNEQFF. The chain combines TRBV11-3 with TRBJ2-1, with 11 bases matching TRBD2. J was trimmed by 3 bases and V by 4 bases; bases with no gene match: 2. Germline CDR1 reads SGHNT; CDR2 reads YENEEA. The length of the CDR3 is 15 residues.

This chain links TRBV13 with TRBJ2-7, with 11 bases matching TRBD2. Germline V gene sequence: CDR1 PRHDT, CDR2 FYEKMQ (reference sequence). V shed 6 bases and J 2 bases; nucleotides not matched to a gene: 12. The CDR3 totals 17 residues. DNA for the CDR3: TGTGCCAGCAGTTCTTTCACCTATAGCGGGGGGGCCTACGAGCAGTACTTC. Amino acids: CASSSFTYSGGAYEQYF. Complete variable domain (other parts from reference TRBV13 and TRBJ2-7): AAGVIQSPRHLIKEKRETATLKCYPIPRHDTVYWYQQGPGQDPQFLISFYEKMQSDKGSIPDRFSAQQFSDYHSELNMSSLELGDSALYFCASSSFTYSGGAYEQYFGPGTRLTVT.

The chain carries TRBV11-2 and TRBJ1-2; weak D call: TRBD1 (5 bases). Germline V gene data show CDR1 as SGHAT and CDR2 as FQNNGV. The CDR3 sequence is 15 residues long. Trimming took 5 bases from V and 1 from J, leaving 14 bases between them. CDR3: CASSPVRQHNYGYTF. In DNA form, the CDR3 reads TGTGCCAGCAGCCCCGTAAGACAGCATAACTATGGCTACACCTTC.

The chain couples TRBV7-9 to TRBJ2-7; D perhaps matches TRBD2 (6 bases). Trimming removed 1 base from V and 1 base from J, with 14 bases in between. Germline loops: CDR1 SEHNR, CDR2 FQNEAQ (reference sequence). The CDR3 covers 16 residues. CDR3 nucleotides: TGTGCCAGCAGCTTAGGCCTCGGGGGATGGTCCTACGAGCAGTACTTC. It is translated as CASSLGLGGWSYEQYF.

The table lists this clone with a count of one. The rearrangement links TRBV19 to TRBJ1-1; the D gene is possibly TRBD1 (6 bases). V lost 7 bases and J lost 2, with 11 bases in between. Germline CDR1 and CDR2: LNHDA and SQIVND (reference sequence). The CDR3 totals 13 residues. CDR3 in DNA: TGTGCCAGTATTGGGACAAGTAACACTGAAGCTTTCTTT. Translating gives CASIGTSNTEAFF.

Only a few counts were recorded for this clone. The chain links TRBV4-2 to TRBJ2-7; D perhaps matches TRBD1 (6 bases). Germline V lookup: CDR1 LGHNA, CDR2 YNFKEQ. The CDR3 is 13 amino acids. Trimming removed 1 base at V and 2 bases at J, with 6 bases between. CDR3 sequence: CASSQGQAYEQYF. DNA for the CDR3: TGTGCCAGCAGCCAAGGACAGGCCTACGAGCAGTACTTC.

This clone has just a few counts. The genes are TRBV19 and TRBJ1-2; D call uncertain. The V gene lost 7 bases and the J gene lost 2 bases, with 20 bases spanning the gap. Looked up from germline, CDR1 is LNHDA and CDR2 is SQIVND (reference sequence). This CDR3 is built from 16 residues. Written as DNA, the CDR3 is TGTGCCAGTACCAAAGGGCGGGGTACTTCAAACTATGGCTACACCTTC. This codes for CASTKGRGTSNYGYTF.

The CDR3, as DNA: TGTGCCAGCAGCCCGGGGACAGCACCTGAAGCTTTCTTT. Encoded protein: CASSPGTAPEAFF. V and J are TRBV5-6 and TRBJ1-1, with TRBD1 matching over 7 bases. The germline V gene has CDR1 SGHDT and CDR2 YYEEEE. The CDR3 covers 13 residues. The V gene end was trimmed by 4 bases and the J gene end by 6 bases; junction bases not matched to a gene: 6.

CDR3 bases: TGTGCCAGTAGTAGGGGACAGATGAACACTGAAGCTTTCTTT. Protein product: CASSRGQMNTEAFF. V gene TRBV19 combines with J gene TRBJ1-1; 7 bases are a match to TRBD1. With V trimmed by 4 bases and J by 0 bases, 2 bases remained unmatched. The CDR3 sequence is 14 residues long. The germline gives CDR1 LNHDA, CDR2 SQIVND (reference sequence).

V gene TRBV6-5 combines with J gene TRBJ1-6; D gene uncertain. This CDR3 has 13 residues. In germline, CDR1 is MNHEY, CDR2 SVGAGI. Trimming removed 6 bases at V and 9 bases at J, with 12 bases between. The CDR3 reads CASSAQMGSPLHF. CDR3 in DNA: TGTGCCAGCAGCGCACAGATGGGTTCACCCCTCCACTTT.

This clone was counted only a few times. The CDR3 DNA sequence: TGTGCCAGCATTATTAACCCCAAACAAGTAATCACAGATACGCAGTATTTT. It is translated as CASIINPKQVITDTQYF. The rearrangement links TRBV7-2 to TRBJ2-3; D gene unclear. The CDR3 extends over 17 amino acids. Germline values: CDR1 SGHTA, CDR2 FQGNSA. Trimming cost V 7 bases and J 2 bases, with 22 bases left between them.

The chain joins TRBV28 to TRBJ1-5; 7 positions match TRBD1. The CDR3 length is 15 residues. Germline CDR1 and CDR2: MDHEN and SYDVKM. The V and J ends lost 3 bases and 4 bases, in that order; junction bases with no gene match: 6. CDR3 bases: TGTGCCAGCAGTTTGCGGGACAGCCGTAATCAGCCCCAGCATTTT. This gives the protein CASSLRDSRNQPQHF. Full variable domain (remainder filled in from reference TRBV28 and TRBJ1-5): DVKVTQSSRYLVKRTGEKVFLECVQDMDHENMFWYRQDPGLGLRLIYFSYDVKMKEKGDIPEGYSVSREKKERFSLILESASTNQTSMYLCASSLRDSRNQPQHFGDGTRLSIL.

V is TRBV4-1 and J is TRBJ1-4, with 9 bases matching TRBD1. In germline, CDR1 is MGHRA, CDR2 YSYEKL. Losses at the gene ends were 1 base for V and 5 bases for J; bases not matched to a gene: 8. The CDR3 totals 17 residues. The CDR3 is CASSQGAGQGRNEKLFF. The CDR3 DNA sequence: TGCGCCAGCAGCCAAGGGGCTGGACAGGGGAGGAATGAAAAACTGTTTTTT.

V gene TRBV19 combines with J gene TRBJ2-1; 9 bases map to TRBD1. Per the germline V gene, CDR1 is LNHDA and CDR2 is SQIVND (reference sequence). V shed 5 bases, J shed 9 bases, and the junction held 11 bases outside the gene matches. The length of the CDR3 is 15 residues. Here the CDR3 DNA reads TGTGCCAGTAGTTCCGGGGACAGGGTAGTGGGTGAGCAGTTCTTC. This translates into CASSSGDRVVGEQFF.

This chain links TRBV6-1 with TRBJ2-5; maybe TRBD2 (6 bases). Germline V gene data show CDR1 as MNHNS and CDR2 as SASEGT. V was clipped by 2 bases and J by 5 bases, with 15 bases between them. This CDR3 is built from 15 residues. This CDR3 reads CASSETQGGGETQYF. In DNA, the CDR3 is TGTGCCAGCAGTGAAACTCAGGGAGGAGGGGAGACCCAGTACTTC.

The V and J genes are TRBV15 and TRBJ1-1; D is unresolved. V lost 3 bases to trimming and J lost 0 bases, with 14 bases between them. Germline CDR1 and CDR2: LNHNV and YYDKDF (reference sequence). The CDR3 extends over 16 amino acids. CDR3 in DNA: TGTGCCACCAGCAGGTCCGGAGGAGGTATGAACACTGAAGCTTTCTTT. Translated, it gives CATSRSGGGMNTEAFF.

The chain couples TRBV2 to TRBJ1-6, with D perhaps matching TRBD1 (5 bases). V was pared by 5 bases and J by 4 bases, with 15 bases between. Germline values: CDR1 SNHLY, CDR2 FYNNEI. The CDR3 has 16 residues. CDR3 DNA sequence: TGTGCCAGCAGTCGATCCCAGGGATTTTATAATTCACCCCTCCACTTT. Amino acids: CASSRSQGFYNSPLHF.

As concerns this clone: At one boundary the junction diverges from the germline segment, which might be a read error. The gene calls are TRBV2 and TRBJ1-2; possibly TRBD1 for D (6 bases). The CDR3 has 14 residues. Germline V CDR1 and CDR2: SNHLY, FYNNEI. This CDR3 reads CASTEQGGNFGYTF. The CDR3 DNA reads TGTGCCAGCACAGAACAGGGTGGTAACTTTGGCTACACCTTC.

The rearrangement joins TRBV3-1 (or the pseudogene TRBV3-2) to TRBJ2-3; 7 bases agree with TRBD2. There are 13 residues in the CDR3. Per germline, CDR1 LGHDT and CDR2 YNNKEL (reference sequence). V lost 2 bases, J lost 4 bases, and 0 bases stayed unmatched. The CDR3 loop reads CASSQSGADTQYF. As DNA, the CDR3 is TGTGCCAGCAGCCAAAGCGGGGCAGATACGCAGTATTTT.

The V and J genes are TRBV20-1 and TRBJ1-2, with 9 bases that match TRBD1. The CDR3 consists of 13 residues. CDR1 and CDR2 (germline): DFQATT, SNEGSKA (reference sequence). With 3 bases clipped from V and 4 bases from J, the junction kept 3 bases outside the gene matches. The CDR3 is CSASSTGGYGYTF. CDR3 DNA sequence: TGCAGTGCTAGTTCGACAGGGGGCTATGGCTACACCTTC.

The chain carries TRBV19 and TRBJ2-7; 9 bases fit TRBD1. The trim removed 6 bases at V and 0 bases at J, leaving 3 bases unmatched. In germline, CDR1 is LNHDA, CDR2 SQIVND (reference sequence). The CDR3 has 14 residues. CDR3 bases: TGTGCCAGTAGGGAGACAGGGGGCTCCTACGAGCAGTACTTC. Translating gives CASRETGGSYEQYF.

The rearrangement links TRBV6-5 to TRBJ2-1; possibly TRBD2 for D (5 bases). Germline CDR1 reads MNHEY; CDR2 reads SVGAGI. The V and J ends lost 0 bases and 0 bases respectively, with 9 bases between them. The CDR3 runs to 16 residues. The CDR3 region has the DNA TGTGCCAGCAGTTACTCGCGTCGGGGCTCCTACAATGAGCAGTTCTTC. Protein product: CASSYSRRGSYNEQFF.

The chain employs TRBV15 and TRBJ2-3; possible D gene TRBD2, 7 bases. There are 17 residues in the CDR3. Germline V gene sequence: CDR1 LNHNV, CDR2 YYDKDF (reference sequence). The ends were cut back, 0 bases at V and 4 bases at J, with 17 bases in the middle. The CDR3 region has the DNA TGTGCCACCAGCAGAGATCGCATGGGCGGGGGCGCAGATACGCAGTATTTT. It translates to CATSRDRMGGGADTQYF.

This sequence joins TRBV29-1 and TRBJ1-1; D perhaps matches TRBD1 (5 bases). The germline V gene encodes CDR1 SQVTM and CDR2 ANQGSEA. Trimming shortened V by 3 bases and J by 5 bases, and 16 bases separated the two germline ends. This CDR3 has 14 residues. CDR3 loop: CSVERGRGGTEAFF. Here the CDR3 DNA reads TGCAGCGTTGAGCGAGGGAGGGGTGGGACTGAAGCTTTCTTT.

This clone has more than one count but fewer than ten. The chain couples TRBV6-5 to TRBJ1-5, with a possible D match to TRBD1 (6 bases). V was cut by 11 bases and J by 4 bases, with 15 bases left in between. This CDR3 has 13 residues. Germline V CDR1 and CDR2: MNHEY, SVGAGI. CDR3 nucleotide sequence: TGTGCCTCAAAAGGGGGGGTAAATCAGCCCCAGCATTTT. Protein: CASKGGVNQPQHF.